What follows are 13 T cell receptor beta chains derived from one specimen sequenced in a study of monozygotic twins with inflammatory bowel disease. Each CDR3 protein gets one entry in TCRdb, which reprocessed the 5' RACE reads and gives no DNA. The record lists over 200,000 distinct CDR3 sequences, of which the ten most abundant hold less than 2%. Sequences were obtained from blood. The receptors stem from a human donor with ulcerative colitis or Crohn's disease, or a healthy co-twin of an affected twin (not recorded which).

The CDR3 sequence: CASTGVLFSGANVLTF. This chain joins TRBV5-6 and TRBJ2-6; the TRBD1 assignment by TCRdb is unverifiable without DNA. Germline V gene data show CDR1 as SGHDT and CDR2 as YYEEEE. CDR3 length: 16 amino acids. Combining the CDR3 with reference TRBV5-6 and TRBJ2-6 gives the whole variable domain DAGVTQSPTHLIKTRGQQVTLRCSPKSGHDTVSWYQQALGQGPQFIFQYYEEEERQRGNFPDRFSGHQFPNYSSELNVNALLLGDSALYLCASTGVLFSGANVLTFGAGSRLTVL.

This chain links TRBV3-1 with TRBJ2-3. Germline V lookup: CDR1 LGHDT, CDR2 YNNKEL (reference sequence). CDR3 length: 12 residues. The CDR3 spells CASSQAKDTQYF.

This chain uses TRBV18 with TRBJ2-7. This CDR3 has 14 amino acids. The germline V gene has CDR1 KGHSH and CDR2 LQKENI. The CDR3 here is CASSSDRGGYEQYF.

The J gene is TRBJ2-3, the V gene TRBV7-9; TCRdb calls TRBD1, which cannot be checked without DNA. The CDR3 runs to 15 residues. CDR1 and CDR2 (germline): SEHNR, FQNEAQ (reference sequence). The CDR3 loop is CASSSGQGGTDTQYF.

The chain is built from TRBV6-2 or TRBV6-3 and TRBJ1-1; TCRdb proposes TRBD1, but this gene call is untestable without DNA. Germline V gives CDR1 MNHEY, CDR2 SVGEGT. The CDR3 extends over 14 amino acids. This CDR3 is CASSSGTTNTEAFF.

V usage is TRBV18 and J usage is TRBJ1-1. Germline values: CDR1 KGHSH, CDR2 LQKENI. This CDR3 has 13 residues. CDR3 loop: CASSPVSDTEAFF.

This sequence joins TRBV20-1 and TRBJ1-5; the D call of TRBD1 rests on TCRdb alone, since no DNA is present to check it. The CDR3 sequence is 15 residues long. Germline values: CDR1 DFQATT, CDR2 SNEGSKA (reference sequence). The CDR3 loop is CSARGGSTVNQPQHF.

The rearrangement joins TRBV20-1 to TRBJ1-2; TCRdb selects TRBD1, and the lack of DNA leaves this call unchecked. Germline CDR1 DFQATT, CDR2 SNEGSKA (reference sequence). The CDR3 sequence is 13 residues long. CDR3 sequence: CSAPTGVGVYFTF.

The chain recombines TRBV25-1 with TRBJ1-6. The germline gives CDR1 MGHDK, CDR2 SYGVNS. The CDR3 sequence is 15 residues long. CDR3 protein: CAHFSVGRIDSPLHF.

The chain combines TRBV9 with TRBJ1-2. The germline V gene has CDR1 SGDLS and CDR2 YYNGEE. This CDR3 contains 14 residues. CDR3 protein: CASSVDPTNYGYTF. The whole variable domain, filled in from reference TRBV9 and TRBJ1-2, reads DSGVTQTPKHLITATGQRVTLRCSPRSGDLSVYWYQQSLDQGLQFLIQYYNGEERAKGNILERFSAQQFPDLHSELNLSSLELGDSALYFCASSVDPTNYGYTFGSGTRLTVV.

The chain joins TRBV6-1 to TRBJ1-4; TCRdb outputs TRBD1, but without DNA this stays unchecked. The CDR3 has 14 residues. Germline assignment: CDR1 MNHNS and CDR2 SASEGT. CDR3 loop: CASRGDRGNEKLFF.

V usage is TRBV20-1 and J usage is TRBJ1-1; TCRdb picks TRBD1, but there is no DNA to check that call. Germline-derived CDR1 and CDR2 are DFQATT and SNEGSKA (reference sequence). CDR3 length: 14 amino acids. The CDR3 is CSASRDRSDTEAFF.

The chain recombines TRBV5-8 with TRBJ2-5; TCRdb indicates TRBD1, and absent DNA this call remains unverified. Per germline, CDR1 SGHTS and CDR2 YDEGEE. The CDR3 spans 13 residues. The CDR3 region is CASSLWEGSTQYF.